The 7 T cell receptor beta chains reported below all come from one sample, sequenced in a study of response to subunit inactivated influenza vaccine. TCRdb redid the calling of the RT-PCR reads with MiXCR, one entry per CDR3 protein. The sample has under 850,000 distinct CDR3 sequences, about a fifth seen once. This specimen was PBMCs from blood, taken approximately 5 days after vaccination. These receptors were taken from a man aged 50-59 years who received an inactivated influenza vaccine.

CDR3 DNA: TGTGCCAGCAGTTACCCCAGGGCCATGAACACTGAAGCTTTCTTT. Translated: CASSYPRAMNTEAFF. The J gene is TRBJ1-1, the V gene TRBV6-5; the D gene is possibly TRBD1 (5 bases). Germline assignment: CDR1 MNHEY and CDR2 SVGAGI. This CDR3 is 15 amino acids long. The germline V and J ends were trimmed by 2 bases and 0 bases, with 10 bases remaining between them.

This clonotype was seen a handful of times. The chain links TRBV5-6 to TRBJ1-5; D call uncertain. The CDR3 has 14 residues. Trimming took off 1 base at V and 4 bases at J, with 9 bases between the two ends. CDR1 SGHDT and CDR2 YYEEEE come from the germline V gene. This CDR3 reads CASSLWQSNQPQHF. DNA of the CDR3: TGTGCCAGCAGCTTGTGGCAGTCTAATCAGCCCCAGCATTTT. Full variable domain (outside the CDR3, taken from reference TRBV5-6 and TRBJ1-5): DAGVTQSPTHLIKTRGQQVTLRCSPKSGHDTVSWYQQALGQGPQFIFQYYEEEERQRGNFPDRFSGHQFPNYSSELNVNALLLGDSALYLCASSLWQSNQPQHFGDGTRLSIL.

This chain joins TRBV7-9 and TRBJ2-7; D is possibly TRBD1 (6 bases). CDR1 and CDR2 from the germline V gene are SEHNR and FQNEAQ (reference sequence). The CDR3 covers 12 residues. The V gene lost 4 bases and the J gene lost 9 bases, with 13 bases spanning the gap. The CDR3 spells CASSSGEPGQYF. The CDR3 DNA follows: TGTGCCAGCAGCTCAGGGGAACCGGGGCAGTACTTC.

The chain recombines TRBV24-1 with TRBJ2-1, with 8 bases aligning to TRBD2. The CDR3 consists of 15 residues. V lost 3 bases, J lost 5 bases, and 5 bases stayed unmatched. Germline V gene lookup returns CDR1 KGHDR and CDR2 SFDVKD. The CDR3 is CATSDPGGGHNEQFF. DNA for the CDR3: TGTGCCACCAGTGATCCGGGCGGGGGGCACAATGAGCAGTTCTTC.

V is TRBV20-1 and J is TRBJ2-5; no reliable D call. Germline assignment: CDR1 DFQATT and CDR2 SNEGSKA (reference sequence). Trimming left V 2 bases short and J 4 bases short, with 11 bases between. CDR3 size: 13 residues. CDR3 DNA: TGCAGTGCTAGATTCGGCAGCCTAGAGACCCAGTACTTC. Protein product: CSARFGSLETQYF.

V is TRBV12-3 or TRBV12-4 and J is TRBJ2-2; possible D gene TRBD2, 7 bases. The CDR3 runs to 15 residues. Trimming took 7 bases from V and 4 from J, leaving 16 bases between them. The DNA for the CDR3 is TGTGCCAGCAACTTAGGGGGGGGAAGCACCGGGGAGCTGTTTTTT. Its protein product is CASNLGGGSTGELFF.

This clonotype was detected ten times or more. The rearrangement links TRBV20-1 to TRBJ2-1, with a tentative D call TRBD1 (6 bases). There are 15 residues in the CDR3. V dropped 2 bases and J dropped 4 bases, with 15 bases sitting between them. Germline-derived CDR1 and CDR2 are DFQATT and SNEGSKA (reference sequence). CDR3 DNA sequence: TGCAGTGCTAGAAGTGTCGGACAGCTATACAATGAGCAGTTCTTC. Translated: CSARSVGQLYNEQFF.